The clone carrying this T cell receptor (beta chain) came up once. The antigen remains undetermined. Roughly 0.45 to 1 ug RNA was reverse transcribed with random hexamers. TCRdb ran MiXCR on the immunoSEQ multiplex PCR reads and lists one entry per CDR3 protein. In the table there are over 150,000 distinct CDR3 sequences, around 95% of which are singletons. The length of the CDR3 is 14 residues. The germline V gene encodes CDR1 SEHNR and CDR2 FQNEAQ (reference sequence). The V gene end was trimmed by 5 bases and the J gene end by 8 bases; junction bases not matched to a gene: 10. This sample is part of a study of CD8 T cells in Susac syndrome. As for the study in general: Patients with Susac syndrome were, at the time of blood collection, therapy-naive, maintained on corticosteroids, or maintained on intravenous immunoglobulin alone. Broader study findings: The CD4+ T cell repertoires in Susac syndrome did not show any clonal expansion.

TCR beta from blood CD8+ and CD4+ T cells was sequenced. Negative isolation yielded CD8+ and CD4+ T cells; FACS enriched TEMRA cells. Sequenced: CD4+ T cells from PBMCs. This receptor was identified in a human donor with Susac syndrome. The chain carries TRBV7-9 and TRBJ1-2, with 8 bases that match TRBD1. Here the CDR3 reads CASSQFSGQVGYTF. The CDR3 coding sequence is TGTGCCAGCAGCCAATTTTCGGGACAGGTCGGCTACACCTTC.